The following is a T cell receptor (beta chain) sequence with its context. This clone was detected only once. The specificity of this receptor is unknown. No base qualities exist here, and no much larger clone lies one base off it. Receptor libraries were prepared by the immunoSEQ multiplex PCR assay. A mixture of 60 forward primers for TCR Vbeta segments and 13 reverse primers for TCR Jbeta segments was used in the multiplex PCR. Amplification of the CDR3 region of rearranged TCR beta genes was performed with a multiplex PCR assay on genomic DNA. The Illumina HiSeq System was used to sequence the amplified TCR beta libraries as 87-base-pair reads. Concerning the study's data processing: In a later analysis, roughly 80 million unique TCR beta chains were counted across the roughly 610 repertoires, and about 9.9 million of these chains were shared by at least two donors. A nearest-neighbor algorithm error-corrected the raw reads and collapsed the reads into unique sequences, merging closely related sequences to remove PCR and sequencing errors. To assign V, D and J gene segments, CDR3 sequences were aligned to IMGT reference sequences. For a sequence to be retained, at least a six-nucleotide match to both a V gene segment and a J gene segment was required. Rearrangements were classified as productive when the CDR3 lacked stop codons and remained in frame with V and J, and all other rearrangements were classified as non-productive. Following IMGT convention, CDR3 was defined as the stretch from the second conserved V-encoded cysteine to the conserved J-encoded phenylalanine. Sequences without an unambiguous match to a single V gene segment were excluded from the earlier analysis of a few hundred of the donors. An earlier analysis of 587 of the donors called V segments functional above 56.7% productive rearrangements and segregating when the between-donor standard deviation exceeded 5%. To diagnose cytomegalovirus status from the catalog of TCR beta chain sequences, a statistical classification framework was built. V and J gene assignment, in a later analysis, came from comparing TCR nucleotide sequences with IMGT/GENE-DB human TR gene sequences. In a later analysis, CDR3 sequences and most-parsimonious VDJ recombination scenarios were assigned using the TCRdist pipeline. In a later analysis, each TCR beta chain was defined by its CDR3 amino acid sequence together with its V-gene family, and reads without a unique V-gene family were excluded. To address suspected cross-contamination and a sequencing artifact, a later analysis removed 550 to 750 highly shared, low-generation-probability nucleotide sequences. For each public chain, a later analysis derived a clonal expansion index from normalized ranks of inferred template counts within each repertoire. A later analysis computed generation probabilities with a VDJ recombination model fitted to out-of-frame rearrangements, and checked the results against IGoR. A later analysis scored TCR-TCR, TCR-HLA and TCR-CMV co-occurrence with hypergeometric tests, applying a repertoire-size bias correction to TCR pairs. A later analysis estimated false discovery rates by permuting HLA or CMV assignments 20 times. In a later analysis, co-occurring TCRs were grouped using DBSCAN, and TCRdist sequence similarity was added for clustering within HLA-allele-positive subsets. Repertoires with fewer than 30,000 or more than 120,000 public chains, plus five repertoires with anomalous nucleotide sharing, were excluded from co-occurrence clustering. TCRdb limited this immuneACCESS table to in-frame rearrangements with V and J called. A share of clones is missing; checked studies link under half to unresolved V genes, and the rest is unexplained. V, J and clone size were drawn from that table, and D and trimming were deduced from the DNA. This sample comprises about 200,000 clones, around 77% of them detected only once. The biggest ten clones account for approximately 2% of the sample.

The data originate from a study of cytomegalovirus exposure and HLA in healthy donors (dated by TCRdb to the late 2010s). About the investigation overall: An earlier analysis of fewer than 750 of the donors reported 276 Gb of sequence data and roughly 120 million unique TCR beta sequences obtained from approximately 180 million T cells. HLA typing covered class I and class II loci at four-digit resolution. In the later analysis, no new phenotypic data were used to find candidate immune exposures; instead, reliance was placed on TCR beta sequences and their occurrence across donors. Of the approximately 400 genotyped donors, approximately 83% fell in the genetic ancestry cluster associated with self-reported Caucasian donors. The aim of the study was to test whether cataloging public T cell receptors could identify signatures of past pathogen exposure. An early release that covered about 600 HLA-typed donors contained about 290 gigabases of sequencing data and 75 million to 100 million unique TCR sequences. Among about 400 genotyped donors of the cohort, an average of around 250,000 unique TCR beta nucleotide sequences was sequenced per donor, of which about 19% were non-productive. Using immunosequencing, the study profiled T cell repertoires from about 610 subjects and related those repertoires to cytomegalovirus serostatus. Donor age, sex, ethnicity and CMV serostatus were compiled alongside the repertoire data. To predict cytomegalovirus infection status, the study combined high-throughput TCR immunosequencing, statistical association of individual TCRs with disease status, and machine learning. To decide whether each TCR beta V gene segment behaved as functional or pseudogenic, an earlier analysis of approximately 620 of the donors relied on high-throughput TCR beta sequencing. The number of typed donors differed by locus: about 629-630 for A, B, C, DRB1 and DQB1; approximately 530 for DQA1; approximately 600 for DPA1; and roughly 470 for DPB1. A later genetic analysis used genome-wide SNP genotypes for about three fifths of the 666 donors, treating that subset as a discovery cohort. All discovery cohort repertoires had been generated on a single sequencing platform. In a later analysis, previously published TCR beta repertoires from hundreds of donors were re-analyzed and high-resolution HLA genotyping was added so that TCR occurrence patterns could be studied. Because of strong linkage in the cohort, 4 to 6 DR-DQ haplotypes were treated as single units for association and clustering. In addition to the first cohort of 666 subjects, a separate validation cohort of over 90 different subjects was used. Results the study describes overall, beyond this receptor: Presence/absence analyses assumed roughly uniform sequencing depth across donors, an assumption that may not hold. In a later analysis, the rate of TCR association differed among HLA loci, with DRB1 alleles having the most associated TCRs and HLA-C alleles having the fewest. Correlated functional status among segregating V segments might be attributable to linkage disequilibrium, but an unknown experimental factor could not be ruled out. Broadly in line with IMGT annotations, most TCR beta V segments showed up in productive rearrangements about 87% or about 30% of the time in an earlier analysis of a few hundred of the donors. V-gene and J-gene trimming of TCR beta chains was associated with a missense DCLRE1C variant in a later genetic analysis, and the association was replicated in an independent cohort. Some IMGT-functional V segments, including TRBV6-2 and TRBV6-3, could not be told apart with the 87-base-pair reads, so those segments were excluded. A later analysis found that HLA-associated TCR beta chains were more clonally expanded and had lower generation probabilities than equally common non-associated chains. While some public TCRs were present in many individuals, most TCR sequences turned up only very rarely across donors. Compared with the approximately 710-donor mean, donors in an Asian-associated ancestry cluster had fewer N-insertions in productive TCRs, according to a later genetic analysis. A group of highly shared sequence variants was considered likely to be a technical artifact of the sequencing pipeline. A total of 150 to 200 TCR beta chains were listed by the study as associated with cytomegalovirus. A later analysis associated about 17,000 TCR beta sequences with specific HLA alleles at a false discovery rate of 0.05. Strong co-occurrence of HLA alleles, especially DR and DQ, made assigning TCR associations to individual alleles difficult. Because HLA typing was unavailable for some donors at each locus, only the typed subset was used in association tests. A further reported finding was that TCR beta sequences accurately predicted the HLA-A and HLA-B alleles for most subjects in the first cohort. In this cohort, only TCR beta chains were sequenced, and detectable features were limited by the absence of alpha or paired-chain data. According to a later analysis, most CMV-associated TCR beta chains appeared to be HLA-restricted, and the HLA associations seemed to be driven largely by CMV exposure. It was suggested by the authors that the approach could potentially be generalized to other disease states and immunological phenotypes. A few of the identified cytomegalovirus-associated TCR beta chains were confirmed in vitro to be specific for cytomegalovirus antigens. According to a later analysis, parvovirus B19, influenza, CMV and Epstein-Barr virus appeared linked to several top co-occurrence clusters. For the cohort, immune exposure information was limited to CMV serostatus. In both the original and validation cohorts, the classifier was reported to diagnose cytomegalovirus status with high specificity and sensitivity. Because counts were too low, 15 to 20 rarely observed V segments, including chromosome 9 orphons, were excluded from the earlier analysis of about 500 of the donors.

The germline V gene specifies MGHRA as CDR1 and YSYEKL as CDR2. The CDR3 starts with the cysteine, ends with the phenylalanine, and has 15 residues. The sequence is cut down to CDR3 DNA, 45 bases in frame from base 1. The junction carries 13 bases between V and J, which are trimmed by 1 base and 3 bases respectively. The cohort comprised under 700 healthy bone marrow donors. At the time of sampling, every cohort member was nominally healthy, though immune exposures that went unrecorded were likely present. The donor was CMV seronegative and was included in the group of approximately 350 seronegative cohort members. A peripheral blood sample was collected from each donor, and TCR beta sequencing was performed on peripheral blood mononuclear cells. Genomic DNA was extracted from the blood cell samples with the Qiagen DNeasy Blood Extraction Kit.

The chain was built from TRBV4-1 and TRBJ2-7; TRBD2 is a possible D gene, resting on 5 matching bases. The specimen was PBMCs. The TCR comes from a man aged 25-45 years in good health and CMV-seronegative. CDR3 region: CASSQVGVGFYEQYF. The sequenced DNA is TGCGCCAGCAGCCAAGTCGGGGTGGGGTTCTACGAGCAGTACTTC.